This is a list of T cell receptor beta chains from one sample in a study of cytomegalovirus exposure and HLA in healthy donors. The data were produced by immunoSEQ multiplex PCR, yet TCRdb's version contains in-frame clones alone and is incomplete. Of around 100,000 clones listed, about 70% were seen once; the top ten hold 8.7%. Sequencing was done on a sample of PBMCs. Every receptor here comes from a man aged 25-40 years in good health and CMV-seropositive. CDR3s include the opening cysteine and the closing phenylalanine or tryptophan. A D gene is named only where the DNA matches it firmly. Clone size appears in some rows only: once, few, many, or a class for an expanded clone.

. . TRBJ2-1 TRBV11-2 CASSLGSGYNEQFF TGTGCCAGCAGCTTAGGTAGCGGTTACAATGAGCAGTTCTTC
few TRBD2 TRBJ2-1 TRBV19 CASLGLAGEIYNEQFF TGTGCCAGTCTGGGACTAGCGGGAGAAATCTACAATGAGCAGTTCTTC
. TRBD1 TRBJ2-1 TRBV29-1 CSVLGTGQGEQFF TGCAGCGTTTTAGGGACAGGGCAAGGTGAGCAGTTCTTC
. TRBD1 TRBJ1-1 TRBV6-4 CASSVSTGVEAFF TGTGCCAGCAGTGTGAGTACAGGGGTTGAAGCTTTCTTT
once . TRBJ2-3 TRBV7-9 CASSLFPPVSSSTDTQYF TGTGCCAGCAGCTTATTCCCCCCCGTCTCTTCTAGCACAGATACGCAGTATTTT
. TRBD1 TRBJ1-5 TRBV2 CASSDGRDRSNQPQHF TGTGCCAGCAGTGACGGCCGGGACAGGAGCAATCAGCCCCAGCATTTT
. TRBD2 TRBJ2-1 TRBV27 CASFVAGVPNEQFF TGTGCCAGCTTCGTAGCGGGAGTACCCAATGAGCAGTTCTTC
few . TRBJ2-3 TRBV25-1 CASSEYGVGGQSTDTQYF TGTGCCAGCAGTGAATACGGGGTGGGGGGACAGAGCACAGATACGCAGTATTTT
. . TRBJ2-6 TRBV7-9 CASSFDRSSGANVLTF TGTGCCAGCAGCTTCGACAGGAGCTCTGGGGCCAACGTCCTGACTTTC
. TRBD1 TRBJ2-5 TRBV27 CASSFWDRGEETQYF TGTGCCAGCAGTTTTTGGGACAGGGGCGAGGAGACCCAGTACTTC
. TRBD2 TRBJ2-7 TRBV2 CASSRLLAGGSYEQYF TGTGCCAGCAGTCGGTTACTAGCGGGGGGCTCCTACGAGCAGTACTTC
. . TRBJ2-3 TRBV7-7 CASSQNVEDTQYF TGTGCTAGCAGCCAAAACGTAGAAGATACGCAGTATTTT
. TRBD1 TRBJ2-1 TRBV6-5 CASRGGQGRNEQFF TGTGCCAGCAGGGGGGGACAGGGACGCAATGAGCAGTTCTTC
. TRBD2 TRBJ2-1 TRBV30 CAWIGGGAGSEQFF TGTGCCTGGATTGGCGGGGGGGCTGGAAGTGAGCAGTTCTTC
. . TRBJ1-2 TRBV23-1 CASSQSPGCPNYGYTF TGCGCCAGCAGTCAATCGCCCGGGTGCCCTAACTATGGCTACACCTTC
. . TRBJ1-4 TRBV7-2 CASSLGGARSNEKLFF TGTGCCAGCAGCCTAGGGGGAGCGAGGAGTAATGAAAAACTGTTTTTT
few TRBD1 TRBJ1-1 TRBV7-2 CASSAYDRGTEAFF TGTGCCAGCAGCGCGTACGACAGGGGCACTGAAGCTTTCTTT
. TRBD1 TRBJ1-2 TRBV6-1 CASSQGDYGYTF TGTGCCAGCAGCCAGGGGGACTATGGCTACACCTTC
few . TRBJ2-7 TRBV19 CASSIGRGSEQYF TGTGCCAGTAGTATTGGACGGGGAAGCGAGCAGTACTTC
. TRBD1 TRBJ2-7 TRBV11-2 CASSFGDSLAYEQYF TGTGCCAGCAGCTTCGGGGACAGTCTAGCCTACGAGCAGTACTTC
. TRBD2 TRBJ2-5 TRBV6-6 CASRPGLAGETQYF TGTGCCAGCAGGCCGGGACTAGCAGGAGAGACCCAGTACTTC
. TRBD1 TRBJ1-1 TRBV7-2 CASSRGRGSTNTEAFF TGTGCCAGCAGCAGGGGGCGGGGATCAACTAACACTGAAGCTTTCTTT
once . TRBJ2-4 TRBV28 CASSRTGIQYF TGTGCCAGCAGCCGAACGGGTATTCAGTACTTC
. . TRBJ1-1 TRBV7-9 CASSAPGVLNTEAFF TGTGCCAGCAGCGCTCCAGGGGTCCTGAACACTGAAGCTTTCTTT
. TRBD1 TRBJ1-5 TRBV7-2 CASSLNGQGSYQPQHF TGTGCCAGCAGCCTCAATGGACAGGGTAGTTATCAGCCCCAGCATTTT
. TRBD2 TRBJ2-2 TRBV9 CASSVVPFSGRYGGELFF TGTGCCAGCAGCGTAGTTCCCTTTAGCGGGAGATATGGCGGGGAGCTGTTTTTT